Below are 29 T cell receptor beta chains sequenced from a single sample in a study of blood T cell repertoires in COVID-19. Sequencing used immunoSEQ multiplex PCR; TCRdb keeps in-frame clones, though not all of them. This table has about 190,000 clones, about four fifths appearing once. The material sequenced was peripheral blood. The receptors stem from a man between 60 and 75 years old with acute or convalescent COVID-19.

The J gene is TRBJ2-2, the V gene TRBV19, with a weak D call TRBD1 (6 bases). Trimming shortened V by 5 bases and J by 7 bases, and 14 bases separated the two germline ends. In germline, CDR1 is LNHDA, CDR2 SQIVND (reference sequence). This CDR3 comprises 14 residues. The CDR3 nucleotides read TGTGCCAGTAGTGAACTACAGGGTCACGGGGAGCTGTTTTTT. It yields the protein CASSELQGHGELFF.

The chain is built from TRBV7-9 and TRBJ1-2, with D tentatively TRBD1 (6 bases). The CDR3 is 16 amino acids. Looked up from germline, CDR1 is SEHNR and CDR2 is FQNEAQ (reference sequence). V was clipped by 1 base and J by 9 bases, with 21 bases between them. This CDR3 is CASSLGRGGLERSYTF. CDR3 nucleotide sequence: TGTGCCAGCAGCTTAGGAAGGGGGGGTCTCGAAAGGAGCTACACCTTC.

The genes are TRBV30 and TRBJ1-2; weak D call: TRBD1 (5 bases). Germline V CDR1 and CDR2: GTSNPN, SVGIG (reference sequence). This CDR3 comprises 14 residues. Trimming took off 2 bases at V and 8 bases at J, with 18 bases between the two ends. CDR3 coding DNA: TGTGCCTGGAGTCCTCGGATTCAGAAGGGGGGCTACACCTTC. Translated: CAWSPRIQKGGYTF.

This chain links TRBV19 with TRBJ1-1; no definite D call. The CDR3 covers 12 residues. The V end was cut by 4 bases, the J end by 2 bases, with 5 bases between. Germline V lookup: CDR1 LNHDA, CDR2 SQIVND (reference sequence). The CDR3 DNA sequence: TGTGCCAGTAGTACCATCAACACTGAAGCTTTCTTT. Translation gives CASSTINTEAFF.

This clone showed up just once. J is TRBJ2-2 and V is TRBV2; D ambiguous. The CDR3 contains 14 residues. Germline V gives CDR1 SNHLY, CDR2 FYNNEI. The ends were cut back, 6 bases at V and 0 bases at J, with 8 bases in the middle. The CDR3 protein is CASRAQANTGELFF. The CDR3 DNA sequence: TGTGCCAGCAGGGCCCAGGCGAACACCGGGGAGCTGTTTTTT.

This clone was recorded once. The gene calls are TRBV30 and TRBJ2-7; D perhaps matches TRBD2 (6 bases). Looked up from germline, CDR1 is GTSNPN and CDR2 is SVGIG (reference sequence). With 1 base removed from V and 3 bases from J, the gap between germline ends came to 13 bases. This CDR3 region has 14 residues. CDR3 bases: TGTGCCTGGAGTGGACTAGGTGGTGTCTACGAGCAGTACTTC. Residues: CAWSGLGGVYEQYF.

The chain links TRBV6-5 to TRBJ1-1; TRBD1 might be the D (5 bases). The CDR3 is 13 amino acids. Germline V gene data show CDR1 as MNHEY and CDR2 as SVGAGI. The V and J ends lost 4 bases and 8 bases respectively, with 14 bases between them. This CDR3 reads CASSSPGGEEAFF. CDR3 coding DNA: TGTGCCAGCAGTTCCCCGGGAGGGGAAGAAGCTTTCTTT.

The genes are TRBV27 and TRBJ2-7; maybe TRBD1 (6 bases). The V gene's germline CDR1 is MNHEY and CDR2 SMNVEV (reference sequence). The CDR3 totals 16 residues. V lost 4 bases, J lost 4 bases, and 20 bases lay in between. The chain's CDR3 is CASSYLGRGSMYEQYF. The CDR3 DNA follows: TGTGCCAGCAGTTACCTTGGCAGGGGTAGCATGTACGAGCAGTACTTC.

The chain couples TRBV2 to TRBJ2-6; D might be TRBD1 (5 bases). The CDR3 runs 19 residues. The V gene's germline CDR1 is SNHLY and CDR2 FYNNEI. V lost 4 bases and J 1 base, leaving 20 bases between the germline ends. The CDR3 spells CASSAKLVRDFSGANVLTF. DNA of the CDR3: TGTGCCAGCAGTGCTAAGCTAGTCAGGGATTTTTCTGGGGCCAACGTCCTGACTTTC.

In nucleotides, the CDR3 is TGTGCCAGCACCCCGGGACAGGGGAGGTGGACTGAAGCTTTCTTT. Translated, it gives CASTPGQGRWTEAFF. V is TRBV6-5 and J is TRBJ1-1; 10 nucleotides align to TRBD1. This CDR3 comprises 15 residues. Trimming took 7 bases from V and 5 from J; bases not matched to a gene: 10. Germline V gene sequence: CDR1 MNHEY, CDR2 SVGAGI.

The chain carries TRBV11-2 and TRBJ2-1; weak D call: TRBD1 (6 bases). Looked up from germline, CDR1 is SGHAT and CDR2 is FQNNGV. Trimming pared 5 bases from V and 1 base from J, leaving 12 bases between. This CDR3 spans 15 amino acids. The CDR3 spells CASSQGTHSYNEQFF. The DNA of the CDR3 is TGTGCCAGCAGCCAGGGGACCCATTCCTACAATGAGCAGTTCTTC.

This chain uses TRBV12-3 or TRBV12-4 with TRBJ2-1; TRBD2 might be the D (5 bases). This CDR3 comprises 13 residues. Trimming took off 5 bases at V and 8 bases at J, with 13 bases between the two ends. In DNA, the CDR3 is TGTGCCAGCAGTGGCGGGTTTACCGATGAGCAGTTCTTC. Amino acid sequence: CASSGGFTDEQFF.

V usage is TRBV5-5 and J usage is TRBJ1-5; 9 bases are shared with TRBD1. The CDR3 is 18 amino acids. The germline CDR1 and CDR2 sequences are SGHKS and YYEKEE (reference sequence). V dropped 4 bases and J dropped 3; count of bases not matched to a gene: 14. In DNA, the CDR3 is TGTGCCAGCAGCCCCATCACGACAGGGGGTCTAACCAATCAGCCCCAGCATTTT. Its protein product is CASSPITTGGLTNQPQHF.

V is TRBV15 and J is TRBJ2-1; D is perhaps TRBD2 (6 bases). Germline V CDR1 and CDR2: LNHNV, YYDKDF (reference sequence). The V end was cut by 0 bases, the J end by 9 bases, with 12 bases between. CDR3 length: 14 residues. CDR3 protein: CATSREKWGGEQFF. CDR3 in DNA: TGTGCCACCAGCAGAGAAAAGTGGGGAGGTGAGCAGTTCTTC.

This clone was detected a few times. The gene calls are TRBV30 and TRBJ1-5; 10 bases fit TRBD1. Germline loops: CDR1 GTSNPN, CDR2 SVGIG (reference sequence). V trimming: 3 bases; J trimming: 5 bases; junction bases outside the gene matches: 4. This CDR3 comprises 14 residues. The CDR3 reads CAWSSGQGYQPQHF. CDR3 coding DNA: TGTGCCTGGAGCTCGGGACAGGGGTATCAGCCCCAGCATTTT.

V and J are TRBV2 and TRBJ2-3; 12 nucleotides line up with TRBD2. The CDR3 is 18 residues long. The V gene end was trimmed by 7 bases and the J gene end by 0 bases; junction bases not matched to a gene: 11. Germline V lookup: CDR1 SNHLY, CDR2 FYNNEI. CDR3 nucleotide sequence: TGTGCCAGCAAACGAGAATTGGGACTAGCGGGTAGCACAGATACGCAGTATTTT. It encodes CASKRELGLAGSTDTQYF.

Remarks on this clone: At the DNA level, this CDR3 is encoded by other sequences in the same sample as well. The rearrangement uses TRBV27 and TRBJ2-1; D is unresolved. V was shortened by 5 bases and J by 7 bases, with 6 bases between the two germline ends. Per the germline V gene, CDR1 is MNHEY and CDR2 is SMNVEV (reference sequence). The CDR3 has 11 residues. The CDR3 spells CASSVLNEQFF. CDR3 nucleotide sequence: TGTGCCAGCAGTGTACTAAATGAGCAGTTCTTC.

The CDR3 DNA sequence: TGTGCCAGCAGCCCACCTACTAGCGGGAGATATGAGCAGTTCTTC. It specifies CASSPPTSGRYEQFF. The V and J genes are TRBV11-2 and TRBJ2-1; 11 bases match TRBD2. V shed 5 bases and J 8 bases; nucleotides not matched to a gene: 8. In germline, CDR1 is SGHAT, CDR2 FQNNGV. This CDR3 comprises 15 residues.

Here the CDR3 reads CASRSHGEVSLTDTQYF. CDR3 bases: TGTGCCAGCAGATCCCACGGGGAAGTTTCACTTACAGATACGCAGTATTTT. The chain couples TRBV27 to TRBJ2-3; D might be TRBD2 (5 bases). The CDR3 runs to 17 residues. Germline V gives CDR1 MNHEY, CDR2 SMNVEV (reference sequence). Trimming stripped 6 bases from V and 3 bases from J, with 22 bases between.

V is TRBV5-6 and J is TRBJ1-2, with a tentative D call TRBD1 (5 bases). This CDR3 has 13 amino acids. Between the trimmed V and J ends, which lost 3 bases and 5 bases, there was a span of 11 bases. Germline V gives CDR1 SGHDT, CDR2 YYEEEE. The chain's CDR3 is CASSSQGGYGYTF. The CDR3 DNA sequence: TGTGCCAGCAGCTCCCAGGGTGGATATGGCTACACCTTC.

The chain couples TRBV19 to TRBJ1-5, with 10 bases identical to TRBD1. Germline CDR1 and CDR2: LNHDA and SQIVND (reference sequence). This CDR3 has 16 residues. V lost 7 bases and J lost 3; bases outside the gene matches: 9. CDR3: CASTKGQGISNQPQHF. CDR3 nucleotide sequence: TGTGCCAGTACTAAGGGACAGGGGATTTCCAATCAGCCCCAGCATTTT.

This clone was observed a handful of times. The chain joins TRBV19 to TRBJ1-2; D call uncertain. V gave up 4 bases and J gave up 6 bases, with 15 bases separating them. CDR3 length: 14 amino acids. In germline, CDR1 is LNHDA, CDR2 SQIVND (reference sequence). The CDR3 protein is CASSKRSQGNGYTF. DNA of the CDR3: TGTGCCAGTAGTAAGCGGTCCCAAGGGAATGGCTACACCTTC.

The V and J genes are TRBV9 and TRBJ2-6; D gene ambiguous. Trimming took 0 bases from V and 2 from J, leaving 3 bases between them. Germline V gives CDR1 SGDLS, CDR2 YYNGEE. There are 14 residues in the CDR3. CDR3 protein: CASSVATGANVLTF. The CDR3 DNA sequence: TGTGCCAGCAGCGTAGCTACTGGGGCCAACGTCCTGACTTTC.

This clone was counted only a few times. The chain combines TRBV6-2 or TRBV6-3 with TRBJ1-2, with D possibly being TRBD1 (6 bases). Germline V gene lookup returns CDR1 MNHEY and CDR2 SVGEGT. V lost 5 bases to trimming and J lost 6 bases, with 16 bases between them. This CDR3 is built from 14 residues. In nucleotides, the CDR3 is TGTGCCAGCAGTCCCCAACGGGGGGCAGATGGCTACACCTTC. Amino acids: CASSPQRGADGYTF.

This clone was found a few times. This sequence joins TRBV25-1 and TRBJ1-1; D gene unclear. CDR1 and CDR2 from the germline V gene are MGHDK and SYGVNS. V lost 4 bases and J 4 bases, leaving 13 bases between the germline ends. The CDR3 is 14 residues long. CDR3 residues: CASSGSGWVTEAFF. In DNA, the CDR3 is TGTGCCAGCAGTGGGTCGGGATGGGTCACTGAAGCTTTCTTT.

This chain joins TRBV30 and TRBJ2-1; D is ambiguous. The CDR3 covers 13 residues. V dropped 0 bases and J dropped 5 bases, with 8 bases sitting between them. CDR1 GTSNPN and CDR2 SVGIG come from the germline V gene (reference sequence). The CDR3 sequence: CAWSVFVNNEQFF. The CDR3 DNA follows: TGTGCCTGGAGTGTATTCGTAAACAATGAGCAGTTCTTC. The full variable domain, in which reference TRBV30 and TRBJ2-1 provide the parts outside the CDR3, is SQTIHQWPATLVQPVGSPLSLECTVEGTSNPNLYWYRQAAGRGLQLLFYSVGIGQISSEVPQNLSASRPQDRQFILSSKKLLLSDSGFYLCAWSVFVNNEQFFGPGTRLTVL.

The chain is built from TRBV2 and TRBJ1-3; 8 nucleotides line up with TRBD1. This CDR3 region has 16 residues. The junction had 7 bases not matched to a gene; V was cut back by 5 bases and J by 1 base. Germline loops: CDR1 SNHLY, CDR2 FYNNEI. The CDR3 here is CASSSGGVRSGNTIYF. DNA for the CDR3: TGTGCCAGCAGTTCAGGGGGCGTGCGATCTGGAAACACCATATATTTT.

The rearrangement links TRBV18 to TRBJ2-7, with D perhaps matching TRBD1 (5 bases). The CDR3 loop spans 13 amino acids. Per germline, CDR1 KGHSH and CDR2 LQKENI. V was clipped by 3 bases and J by 3 bases, with 9 bases between them. The DNA for the CDR3 is TGTGCCAGCTCACCGACAGCAAACTACGAGCAGTACTTC. Amino acid sequence: CASSPTANYEQYF.

The J gene is TRBJ2-3, the V gene TRBV5-5; 10 nucleotides match TRBD2. In germline, CDR1 is SGHKS, CDR2 YYEKEE (reference sequence). The CDR3 contains 15 residues. The J segment lost 5 bases and the V segment lost 5 bases, leaving 8 bases of the junction unmatched. CDR3 in amino acids: CASSSTSGSRDTQYF. CDR3 in DNA: TGTGCCAGCAGTTCGACTAGCGGGTCTAGAGATACGCAGTATTTT.